This T cell receptor (beta chain) comes out of a study of vaccination and CD4 T cells after COVID-19. In germline, CDR1 is SGHDN, CDR2 FVKESK. CDR3 length: 14 amino acids. Trimming shortened V by 7 bases and J by 2 bases, and 9 bases separated the two germline ends. This clonotype was detected only once. Antigen: not known. Regarding time point: late sampling 161 to 241 days after vaccination in three convalescent patients. The treatment is: roughly 11-day PBMC culture with coronavirus spike peptide pools or control peptides (ViraFEST assay). With the Oncomine TCR Beta short-read assay, DNA from cultured CD4+ T cells was sequenced. TCRdb itself ran the PCR reads through MiXCR, one entry per CDR3 protein. The sample lists some 23,000 distinct CDR3 sequences; 25% to 30% were seen once.

Sequenced here: CD4+ T cells from blood, cultured in vitro, sampled about 7 months after SARS-CoV-2 vaccination. The chain combines TRBV14 with TRBJ2-6; D not certain. The clonotype was recovered from a human donor who had recovered from COVID-19. CDR3 protein: CASNWGPGANVLTF. CDR3 nucleotide sequence: TGTGCCAGCAACTGGGGTCCTGGGGCCAACGTCCTGACTTTC. The entire variable domain, with the rest obtained from reference TRBV14 and TRBJ2-6, is as follows: EAGVTQFPSHSVIEKGQTVTLRCDPISGHDNLYWYRRVMGKEIKFLLHFVKESKQDESGMPNNRFLAERTGGTYSTLKVQPAELEDSGVYFCASNWGPGANVLTFGAGSRLTVL.